The clone carrying this T cell receptor beta chain appeared a few times. This specimen belongs to a study of blood T cell repertoires in COVID-19. Losses at the gene ends were 6 bases for V and 5 bases for J; bases not matched to a gene: 8. CDR1 SNHLY and CDR2 FYNNEI come from the germline V gene. The CDR3 is made up of 14 amino acids. The authors' processing: Estimation of nucleated cell counts relied on the amplification of reference gene primers. The protocol was immunoSEQ multiplex PCR, while the TCRdb copy is restricted to in-frame clones and leaves out a portion. The V and J calls and clone size are taken from that table; D and trimming were inferred from the DNA. Here the sample spans hundreds of thousands of clones, about 85% being singletons.

This sequence was found in a young woman who had recovered from COVID-19. The V gene is TRBV2, the J gene TRBJ2-7; the match to TRBD2 covers 9 bases. Sequenced sample: peripheral blood. The CDR3 nucleotides are TGTGCCAGCAGCATTAGCGGGAGCCTCAACGAGCAGTACTTC. Amino acid sequence: CASSISGSLNEQYF.